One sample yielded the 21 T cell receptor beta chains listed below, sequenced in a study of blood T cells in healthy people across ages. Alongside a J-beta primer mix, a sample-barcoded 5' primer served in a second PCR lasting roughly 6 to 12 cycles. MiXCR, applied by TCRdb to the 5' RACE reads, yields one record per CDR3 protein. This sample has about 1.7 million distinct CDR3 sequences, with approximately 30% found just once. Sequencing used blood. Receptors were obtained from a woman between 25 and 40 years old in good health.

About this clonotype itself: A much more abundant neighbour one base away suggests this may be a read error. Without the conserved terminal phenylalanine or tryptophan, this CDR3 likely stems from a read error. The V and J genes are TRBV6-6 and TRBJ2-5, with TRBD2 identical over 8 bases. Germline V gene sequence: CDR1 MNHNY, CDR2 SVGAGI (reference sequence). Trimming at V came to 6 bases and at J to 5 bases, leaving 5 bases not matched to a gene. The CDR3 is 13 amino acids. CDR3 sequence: CASSRGGHETQYV. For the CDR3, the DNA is TGTGCCAGCAGCCGGGGGGGGCATGAGACCCAGTACGTC.

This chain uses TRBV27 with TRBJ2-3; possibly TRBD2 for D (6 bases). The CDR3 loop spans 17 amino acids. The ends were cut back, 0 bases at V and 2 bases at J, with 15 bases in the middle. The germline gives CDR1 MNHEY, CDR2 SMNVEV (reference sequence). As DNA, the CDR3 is TGTGCCAGCAGTTTATCAGTGGACTACCGAAACACAGATACGCAGTATTTT. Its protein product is CASSLSVDYRNTDTQYF.

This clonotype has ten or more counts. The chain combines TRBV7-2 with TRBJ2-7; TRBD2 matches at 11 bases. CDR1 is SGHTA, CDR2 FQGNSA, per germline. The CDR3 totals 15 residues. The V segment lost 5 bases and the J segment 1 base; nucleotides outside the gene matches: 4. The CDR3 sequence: CASSLGTSGSYEQYF. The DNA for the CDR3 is TGTGCCAGCAGCCTCGGGACTAGCGGTTCCTACGAGCAGTACTTC.

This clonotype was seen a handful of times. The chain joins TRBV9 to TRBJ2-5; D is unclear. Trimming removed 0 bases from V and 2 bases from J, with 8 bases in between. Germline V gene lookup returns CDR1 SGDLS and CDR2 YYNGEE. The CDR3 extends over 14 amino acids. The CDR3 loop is CASSVVPEQETQYF. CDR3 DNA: TGTGCCAGCAGCGTAGTCCCAGAACAAGAGACCCAGTACTTC.

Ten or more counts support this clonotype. The CDR3 DNA reads TGTGCCATCAGGGCTAGCGGGGGAAAAGAGACCCAGTACTTC. It encodes CAIRASGGKETQYF. The chain combines TRBV10-3 with TRBJ2-5, with 10 bases lining up with TRBD2. The CDR3 runs 14 residues. CDR1 is ENHRY and CDR2 is SYGVKD in the germline V gene. Trimming removed 6 bases from V and 3 bases from J; junction bases left unmatched: 4.

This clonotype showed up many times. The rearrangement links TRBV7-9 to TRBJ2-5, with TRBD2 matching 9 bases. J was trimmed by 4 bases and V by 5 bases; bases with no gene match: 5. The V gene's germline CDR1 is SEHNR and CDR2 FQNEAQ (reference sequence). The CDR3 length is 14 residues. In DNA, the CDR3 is TGTGCCAGCAGCAGTAGCGGGAGTGGAGAGACCCAGTACTTC. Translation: CASSSSGSGETQYF.

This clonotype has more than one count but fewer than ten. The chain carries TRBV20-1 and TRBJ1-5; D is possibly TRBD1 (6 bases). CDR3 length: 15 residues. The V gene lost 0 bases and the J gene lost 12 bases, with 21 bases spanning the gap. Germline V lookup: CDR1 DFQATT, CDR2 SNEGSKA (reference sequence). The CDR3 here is CSARDTARGLMVQHF. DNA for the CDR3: TGCAGTGCTAGAGATACGGCCAGGGGATTGATGGTCCAGCATTTT.

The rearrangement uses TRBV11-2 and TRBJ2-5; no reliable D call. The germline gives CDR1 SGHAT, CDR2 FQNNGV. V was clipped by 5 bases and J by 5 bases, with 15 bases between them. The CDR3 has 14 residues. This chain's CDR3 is CASSVGSLGETQYF. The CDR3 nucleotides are TGTGCCAGCAGCGTCGGATCCTTGGGGGAGACCCAGTACTTC. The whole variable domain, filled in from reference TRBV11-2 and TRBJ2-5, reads EAGVAQSPRYKIIEKRQSVAFWCNPISGHATLYWYQQILGQGPKLLIQFQNNGVVDDSQLPKDRFSAERLKGVDSTLKIQPAKLEDSAVYLCASSVGSLGETQYFGPGTRLLVL.

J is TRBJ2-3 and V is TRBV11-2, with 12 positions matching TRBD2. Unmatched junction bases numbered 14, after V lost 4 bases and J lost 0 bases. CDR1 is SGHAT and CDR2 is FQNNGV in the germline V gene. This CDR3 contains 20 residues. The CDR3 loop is CASSYRPPGTSGPSTDTQYF. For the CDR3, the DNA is TGTGCCAGCAGCTATCGACCTCCCGGGACTAGCGGGCCTAGCACAGATACGCAGTATTTT.

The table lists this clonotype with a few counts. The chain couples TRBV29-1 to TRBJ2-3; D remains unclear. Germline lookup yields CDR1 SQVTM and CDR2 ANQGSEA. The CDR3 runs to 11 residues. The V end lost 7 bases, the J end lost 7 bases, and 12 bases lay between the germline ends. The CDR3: CSADPRHTQYF. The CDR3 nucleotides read TGCAGCGCGGATCCGCGGCATACGCAGTATTTT.

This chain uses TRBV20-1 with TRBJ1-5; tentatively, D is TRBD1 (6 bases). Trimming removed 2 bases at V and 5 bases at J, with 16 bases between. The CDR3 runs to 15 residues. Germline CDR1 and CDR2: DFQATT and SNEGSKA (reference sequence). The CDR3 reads CSARPQGPWYQPQHF. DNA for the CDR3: TGCAGTGCTAGACCCCAGGGGCCGTGGTATCAGCCCCAGCATTTT.

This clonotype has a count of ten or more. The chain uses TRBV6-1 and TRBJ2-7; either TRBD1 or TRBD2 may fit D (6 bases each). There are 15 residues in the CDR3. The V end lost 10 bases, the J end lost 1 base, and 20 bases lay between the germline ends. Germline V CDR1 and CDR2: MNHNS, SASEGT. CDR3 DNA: TGTGCCACCGACTCCGGGGGCATTCCTTCCTACGAGCAGTACTTC. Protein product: CATDSGGIPSYEQYF.

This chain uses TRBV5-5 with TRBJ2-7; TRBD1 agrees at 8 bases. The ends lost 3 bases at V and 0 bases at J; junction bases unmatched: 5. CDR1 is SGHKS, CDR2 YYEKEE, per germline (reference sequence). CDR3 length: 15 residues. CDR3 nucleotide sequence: TGTGCCAGCAGCTCATGGACAGGGAGCTCCTACGAGCAGTACTTC. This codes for CASSSWTGSSYEQYF. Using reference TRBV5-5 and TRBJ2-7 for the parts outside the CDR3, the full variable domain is DAGVTQSPTHLIKTRGQQVTLRCSPISGHKSVSWYQQVLGQGPQFIFQYYEKEERGRGNFPDRFSARQFPNYSSELNVNALLLGDSALYLCASSSWTGSSYEQYFGPGTRLTVT.

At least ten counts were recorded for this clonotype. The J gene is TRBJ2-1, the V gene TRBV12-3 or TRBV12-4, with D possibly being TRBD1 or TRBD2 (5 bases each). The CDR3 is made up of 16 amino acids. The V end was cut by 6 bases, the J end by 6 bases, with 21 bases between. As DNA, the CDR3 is TGTGCCAGCAGGGGGACGTCTGGGGGTCCTCGCAATGAGCAGTTCTTC. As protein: CASRGTSGGPRNEQFF.

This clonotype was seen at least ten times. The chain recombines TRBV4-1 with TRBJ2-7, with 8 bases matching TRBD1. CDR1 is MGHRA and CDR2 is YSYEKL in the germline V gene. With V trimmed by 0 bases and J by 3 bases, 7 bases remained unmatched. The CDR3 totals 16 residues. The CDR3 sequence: CASSQEGQGAYYEQYF. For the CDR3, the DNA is TGCGCCAGCAGCCAAGAAGGCCAGGGGGCTTACTACGAGCAGTACTTC.

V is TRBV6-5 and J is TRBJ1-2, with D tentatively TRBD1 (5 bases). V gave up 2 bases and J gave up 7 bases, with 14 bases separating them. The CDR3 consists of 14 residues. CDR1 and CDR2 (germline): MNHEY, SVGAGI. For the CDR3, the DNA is TGTGCCAGCAGTTACCAGGGAATAACCTTTGGCTACACCTTC. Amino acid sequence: CASSYQGITFGYTF.

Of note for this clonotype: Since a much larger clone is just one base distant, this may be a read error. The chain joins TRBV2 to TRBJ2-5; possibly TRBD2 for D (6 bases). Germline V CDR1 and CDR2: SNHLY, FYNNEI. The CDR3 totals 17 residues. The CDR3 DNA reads TGTGCCAGCAGTGTTCTTCGGGACTCCAAAGGGGAAGAGACCCGGTACTTC. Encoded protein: CASSVLRDSKGEETRYF.

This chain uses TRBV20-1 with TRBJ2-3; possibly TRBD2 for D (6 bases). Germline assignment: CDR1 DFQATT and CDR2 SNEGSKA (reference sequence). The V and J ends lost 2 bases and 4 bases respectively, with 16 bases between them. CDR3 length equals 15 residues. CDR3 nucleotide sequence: TGCAGTGCTAGAACGGCTGGCGGGGTTCCAGATACGCAGTATTTT. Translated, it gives CSARTAGGVPDTQYF.

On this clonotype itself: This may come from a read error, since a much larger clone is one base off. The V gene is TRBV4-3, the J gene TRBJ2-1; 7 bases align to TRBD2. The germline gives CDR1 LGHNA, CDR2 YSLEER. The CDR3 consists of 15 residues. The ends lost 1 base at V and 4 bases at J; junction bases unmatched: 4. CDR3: CASSQAAGMYNEQFF. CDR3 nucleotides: TGCGCCAGCAGCCAAGCAGCGGGAATGTACAATGAGCAGTTCTTC.

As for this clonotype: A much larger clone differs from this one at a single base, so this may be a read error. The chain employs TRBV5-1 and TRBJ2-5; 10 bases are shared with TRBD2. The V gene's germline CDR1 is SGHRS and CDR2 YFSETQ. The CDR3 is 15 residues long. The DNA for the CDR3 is TGCGTCAGCAGCTTGGAACTAGCGGGACAAGAGACCCAGTACTTC. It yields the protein CVSSLELAGQETQYF.

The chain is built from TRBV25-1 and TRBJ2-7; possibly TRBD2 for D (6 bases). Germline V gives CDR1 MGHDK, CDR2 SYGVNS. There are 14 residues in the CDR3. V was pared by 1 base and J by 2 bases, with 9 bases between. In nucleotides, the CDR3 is TGTGCCAGCAGTGAATCCGGGGGAACCTACGAGCAGTACTTC. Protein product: CASSESGGTYEQYF.